This is a list of T cell receptor beta chains from one sample in a study of T cell responses to AZD1222 COVID-19 vaccine. Generated by immunoSEQ multiplex PCR, the TCRdb table keeps only in-frame clones and is missing some. The sample records 89,000 or so clones, approximately 90% being singletons. The sequencing here drew on peripheral blood, taken 28 days after the second AZD1222 dose. Receptors were obtained from an adult who received the AZD1222 COVID-19 vaccine. Each CDR3 is given without its conserved first and last residue. Each record gives: V gene, CDR3 protein.

V gene: TRBV2
CDR3 protein: ASSEAGLAVRGQY

V gene: TRBV15
CDR3 protein: ATSRRLTTGGGPEKLF

V gene: TRBV5-1
CDR3 protein: ASSARTSLGADTQY

V gene: TRBV20-1
CDR3 protein: SASLRTGRYNEQF

V gene: TRBV6-5
CDR3 protein: ASSGTVYGYT

V gene: TRBV6-6
CDR3 protein: ASVYYPIGAEQY

V gene: TRBV2
CDR3 protein: ASSKVSNQPQH

V gene: TRBV5-5
CDR3 protein: ASSSTSGTPYEQY

V gene: TRBV11-3
CDR3 protein: ASSRGGEHATDTQY

V gene: TRBV5-1
CDR3 protein: ASSLAGVAGGGSYNEQF

V gene: TRBV29-1
CDR3 protein: SVGGTSGHYNEQF

V gene: TRBV5-6
CDR3 protein: ASSLAPYGYT

V gene: TRBV6-2/TRBV6-3
CDR3 protein: ASSYSMKRGRYNEQF

V gene: TRBV24-1
CDR3 protein: ATSEGWTGTYNEQF

V gene: TRBV7-2
CDR3 protein: ASSLEGQSNYGYT

V gene: TRBV28
CDR3 protein: ASSFRGWGKIDQPQH

V gene: TRBV7-9
CDR3 protein: ASSLFDSGTNTIY

V gene: TRBV3-1/TRBV3-2
CDR3 protein: ASSPPDGSGRDEQF

V gene: TRBV15
CDR3 protein: ATSRPGQQETQY

V gene: TRBV27
CDR3 protein: ASSFEGQGFYGYT

V gene: TRBV6-5
CDR3 protein: ASSYSPGGSDTQY

V gene: TRBV10-2
CDR3 protein: ASSVVGGTGNTIY

V gene: TRBV15
CDR3 protein: ATSRFRASRGSTDTQY

V gene: TRBV19
CDR3 protein: ASSIDISNQPQH

V gene: TRBV5-5
CDR3 protein: ASSFPGLAGQSSTDTQY

V gene: TRBV20-1
CDR3 protein: SASPTSGYYEQY

V gene: TRBV19
CDR3 protein: ASSILGVGNTIY

V gene: TRBV4-1
CDR3 protein: ASSQTGRTGRETQY

V gene: TRBV7-9
CDR3 protein: ASISGTNYGYT

V gene: TRBV25-1
CDR3 protein: ASSAPGYTNEKLF

V gene: TRBV7-7
CDR3 protein: ASSLSRNTGELF

V gene: TRBV2
CDR3 protein: ASSGQGTGYGYT

V gene: TRBV18
CDR3 protein: ASSLGPLTEAF

V gene: TRBV30
CDR3 protein: AWSESGSHGYT

V gene: TRBV28
CDR3 protein: ASAAGLARYEQY

V gene: TRBV24-1
CDR3 protein: ATSDPGENTDTQY

V gene: TRBV7-8
CDR3 protein: ASSLFSGRASYNEQF

V gene: TRBV28
CDR3 protein: ASSKPALVFSYEQY

V gene: TRBV5-1
CDR3 protein: ASSRGTSGLNEQF

V gene: TRBV28
CDR3 protein: ASSFLDLAGGPDTQY

V gene: TRBV29-1
CDR3 protein: SVRGQGDTGELF

V gene: TRBV5-4
CDR3 protein: ASSLSSGRASYNEQF

V gene: TRBV29-1
CDR3 protein: SVILAGGSYNEQF

V gene: TRBV6-5
CDR3 protein: ASTGPYSYEQY

V gene: TRBV6-5
CDR3 protein: ASSQDRGDTQY

V gene: TRBV14
CDR3 protein: ASSQEGTGAFNEKLF

V gene: TRBV4-1
CDR3 protein: ASSHGGTGEPPLH

V gene: TRBV27
CDR3 protein: ASSPGGAGLVYNEQF

V gene: TRBV6-4
CDR3 protein: ASSDVAGGTGELF

V gene: TRBV27
CDR3 protein: ASSSDRLADGTDTQY

V gene: TRBV5-1
CDR3 protein: ASSLGQGGSHQPQH

V gene: TRBV6-1
CDR3 protein: ASSVRDAPGLRNTEAF

V gene: TRBV7-9
CDR3 protein: ASSLERGQSSYNEQF

V gene: TRBV5-1
CDR3 protein: ASSPGTASDEKLF

V gene: TRBV19
CDR3 protein: ASSIKQWYDTGELF

V gene: TRBV19
CDR3 protein: ASSIGGAQETQY

V gene: TRBV30
CDR3 protein: AWRGTGTALH

V gene: TRBV24-1
CDR3 protein: ATSDRLARTDTQY